This TCR beta chain emerged from a study of blood T cells in healthy people across ages. Trimming took 4 bases from V and 2 from J, leaving 8 bases between them. CDR1 is SQVTM and CDR2 is ANQGSEA in the germline V gene. CDR3 size: 12 residues. Notes on the study in general: Across samples, TCR beta diversity tracked strongly with naive T cell percentage. In long-lived donors, naive CD4+ cell counts and diversity exceeded those of aged donors.

Primed by a sample-barcoded 5' primer and a J-beta primer mix, a second PCR proceeded for about 7 to 11 cycles. Each CDR3 protein is one row after TCRdb ran MiXCR on the 5' RACE reads. The data show some 900,000 distinct CDR3 sequences, 45% to 50% seen once. This clonotype was recorded at least ten times. Antigen specificity is unknown. This chain connects TRBV29-1 to TRBJ2-5; D tentatively reads TRBD1 or TRBD2 (5 bases each). The TCR comes from a man between 25 and 39 years old in good health. What was sequenced was blood. This chain's CDR3 is CSVVRGQETQYF. CDR3 coding DNA: TGCAGCGTTGTGAGGGGACAAGAGACCCAGTACTTC.